Below are 15 T cell receptor beta chains sequenced from a single sample in a study of immune heterogeneity within non-small cell lung tumors. Bulk tumor genomic DNA was the template, and each sample received approximately 0.65 ug. Several spatially distant biopsies were obtained per primary tumor intraoperatively. Before undergoing curative surgery, patients had newly diagnosed non-small cell lung cancer that was untreated. Multiplex PCR was performed with 32 V and 13 J primers, and it amplified TCR beta CDR3. TCRdb re-analysed the multiplex PCR reads in MiXCR, keeping a single row per CDR3 protein. The sample has thousands of distinct CDR3 sequences, under 30% seen once; the top ten hold more than 7.5%. Sequencing was carried out using lung tumor tissue. The receptors were sampled from a woman aged 55 to 70 with non-small cell lung cancer.

By share, this clonotype ranks as medium-sized. The CDR3 protein is CASSLEQTTRSNEQFF. The CDR3 nucleotides read TGCGCCAGCAGCTTGGAACAAACGACTAGGTCCAATGAGCAGTTCTTC. The rearrangement uses TRBV5-1 and TRBJ2-1; TRBD2 is a possible D gene (6 bases). CDR3 length: 16 residues. V was cut by 0 bases and J by 6 bases, with 16 bases left in between. The germline V gene has CDR1 SGHRS and CDR2 YFSETQ.

In its sample, this clonotype was seen a few times. One end of the junction is discordant with germline, which a read error may explain. The chain combines TRBV7-7 with TRBJ2-1; 7 nucleotides agree with TRBD2. CDR1 and CDR2 (germline): SSHAT, FNYEAQ (reference sequence). The CDR3 is made up of 14 amino acids. CDR3 amino acids: CASSQSGTHNEQFF. In nucleotides, the CDR3 is TGTGCTAGCAGCCAAAGCGGGACCCACAATGAGCAGTTCTTC.

As regards this clonotype: Possible read error: a much larger clone is one base away. The chain carries TRBV2 and TRBJ2-7, with D perhaps matching TRBD2 (5 bases). Germline values: CDR1 SNHLY, CDR2 FYNNEI. The CDR3 is 11 amino acids. The CDR3 protein is CASSSGFEKYF. The CDR3 coding sequence is TGTGCCAGCAGTTCGGGATTCGAGAAGTACTTC.

In DNA, the CDR3 is TGTGCCAGCCGCCGGGACTCGCTATCAGATACGCAGTATTTT. It yields the protein CASRRDSLSDTQYF. The V gene is TRBV12-3 or TRBV12-4, the J gene TRBJ2-3; possible D gene TRBD2, 6 bases. V dropped 8 bases and J dropped 4 bases, with 16 bases sitting between them. CDR3 size: 14 residues.

The chain couples TRBV30 to TRBJ1-4; D may be TRBD1 (5 bases). CDR3 length: 13 residues. In germline, CDR1 is GTSNPN, CDR2 SVGIG (reference sequence). The V gene lost 4 bases and the J gene lost 3 bases, with 9 bases spanning the gap. CDR3 region: CAWKGTPNEKLFF. CDR3 in DNA: TGTGCCTGGAAGGGGACCCCTAATGAAAAACTGTTTTTT. Together with reference TRBV30 and TRBJ1-4, the CDR3 gives the full variable domain: SQTIHQWPATLVQPVGSPLSLECTVEGTSNPNLYWYRQAAGRGLQLLFYSVGIGQISSEVPQNLSASRPQDRQFILSSKKLLLSDSGFYLCAWKGTPNEKLFFGSGTQLSVL.

This clonotype is termed medium-sized (0.01 to 0.1%). The chain carries TRBV3-1 and TRBJ2-5, with 14 bases identical to TRBD2. V shed 6 bases and J 5 bases; nucleotides not matched to a gene: 17. Per the germline V gene, CDR1 is LGHDT and CDR2 is YNNKEL (reference sequence). CDR3 length: 19 amino acids. The CDR3: CASSGEFSEGLAGDETQYF. The CDR3, as DNA: TGTGCCAGCAGTGGGGAGTTTTCGGAGGGACTAGCGGGAGATGAGACCCAGTACTTC.

The sample holds a few counts of this clonotype. This chain uses TRBV6-2 or TRBV6-3 with TRBJ1-4, with D possibly being TRBD1 (5 bases). The CDR3 covers 14 residues. The germline CDR1 and CDR2 sequences are MNHEY and SVGEGT. V lost 4 bases to trimming and J lost 2 bases, with 8 bases between them. CDR3 coding DNA: TGTGCCAGCAGTTCGGGGGGGACTAATGAAAAACTGTTTTTT. Protein: CASSSGGTNEKLFF.

The chain has TRBV20-1 and TRBJ2-1, with 12 bases aligning to TRBD2. The CDR3 spans 15 residues. V dropped 6 bases and J dropped 3; count of bases not matched to a gene: 6. CDR1 is DFQATT, CDR2 SNEGSKA, per germline (reference sequence). CDR3 amino acids: CSAPGLAGFYNEQFF. DNA of the CDR3: TGCAGTGCCCCAGGACTAGCGGGATTCTACAATGAGCAGTTCTTC.

This clonotype was seen a few times. V is TRBV27 and J is TRBJ2-3, with D possibly being TRBD2 (6 bases). CDR1 and CDR2 (germline): MNHEY, SMNVEV (reference sequence). V shed 3 bases and J shed 0 bases, with 10 bases lying between them. There are 15 residues in the CDR3. The CDR3 region has the DNA TGTGCCAGCAGTTTGGACGGGACTAGCACAGATACGCAGTATTTT. It codes for CASSLDGTSTDTQYF.

This clonotype turned up a few times. This chain links TRBV12-3 or TRBV12-4 with TRBJ2-3, with 14 positions matching TRBD2. With V trimmed by 3 bases and J by 3 bases, 2 bases remained unmatched. There are 16 residues in the CDR3. The CDR3 DNA sequence: TGTGCCAGCAGTTTGGGACTAGCGGGGGTAACAGATACGCAGTATTTT. Translation gives CASSLGLAGVTDTQYF.

Concerning this clonotype itself: A read error may be the cause here, since a much bigger clone is one base away. V is TRBV20-1 and J is TRBJ1-1; D is perhaps TRBD1 (5 bases). In germline, CDR1 is DFQATT, CDR2 SNEGSKA (reference sequence). The CDR3 runs 12 residues. The CDR3 nucleotides read TGCAGTGCTAGACAGGGAGGGACTGAAGCTCTCTTT. Encoded protein: CSARQGGTEALF.

By share, this clonotype ranks as large (0.1 to 1%). The chain links TRBV2 to TRBJ2-7; TRBD2 matches at 7 bases. V shed 6 bases and J 1 base; nucleotides not matched to a gene: 3. The CDR3 runs to 13 residues. Germline CDR1 SNHLY, CDR2 FYNNEI. CDR3: CASRGLPSYEQYF. In nucleotides, the CDR3 is TGTGCCAGCAGGGGACTACCTTCCTACGAGCAGTACTTC.

Judged by abundance, this clonotype is large. This chain links TRBV3-1 with TRBJ1-4; no clear D gene. Germline V gene sequence: CDR1 LGHDT, CDR2 YNNKEL (reference sequence). The V and J ends lost 2 bases and 8 bases respectively, with 6 bases between them. The CDR3 extends over 12 amino acids. CDR3 in amino acids: CASSQSREKLFF. In DNA form, the CDR3 reads TGTGCCAGCAGCCAAAGCCGCGAAAAACTGTTTTTT.

As for this clonotype: Given a much more abundant clone one base away, this may be a read error. The chain carries TRBV6-5 and TRBJ2-7; 12 bases are a match to TRBD2. The germline CDR1 and CDR2 sequences are MNHEY and SVGAGI. The CDR3 runs to 14 residues. The V segment lost 4 bases and the J segment 5 bases; nucleotides outside the gene matches: 3. The CDR3 here is CASSWTSGNHEQYF. The CDR3 DNA is TGTGCCAGCAGTTGGACTAGCGGGAACCACGAGCAGTACTTC.

The chain couples TRBV9 to TRBJ2-1; 9 bases line up with TRBD2. CDR1 SGDLS and CDR2 YYNGEE come from the germline V gene. This CDR3 is 16 amino acids long. V was pared by 3 bases and J by 2 bases, with 6 bases of the junction left unmatched. The CDR3: CASSASGLAAYNEQFF. In DNA, the CDR3 is TGTGCCAGCAGCGCCTCGGGACTAGCAGCCTACAATGAGCAGTTCTTC. The full variable domain, in which reference TRBV9 and TRBJ2-1 provide the parts outside the CDR3, is DSGVTQTPKHLITATGQRVTLRCSPRSGDLSVYWYQQSLDQGLQFLIQYYNGEERAKGNILERFSAQQFPDLHSELNLSSLELGDSALYFCASSASGLAAYNEQFFGPGTRLTVL.